The clone carrying this T cell receptor (beta chain) was counted only a few times. The antigen is not known. Patients between 18 and 65 years old had hyperthyroidism, newly diagnosed and lasting under 2 months. Fresh peripheral blood, 9.5 to 10 ml of it, supplied the PBMCs. This CDR3 contains 15 residues. Germline loops: CDR1 LGHNA, CDR2 YSLEER. The V gene end was trimmed by 3 bases and the J gene end by 1 base; junction bases not matched to a gene: 5. The sample belongs to a study of T cells in Graves' hyperthyroidism and ophthalmopathy. Amplified TCR beta CDR3 regions derived from RNA transcripts. A set of HTBI primers served as the primers for a first-round RT-PCR of the TCR CDR3. TCRdb used MiXCR to reprocess the multiplex PCR reads, holding one entry per CDR3 protein. The data hold roughly 840,000 distinct CDR3 sequences, with around 39% observed a single time. General observations from the study: Model output signaled ophthalmopathy a median roughly 6.1 months ahead of onset.

This sequence joins TRBV4-3 and TRBJ1-1, with TRBD1 matching 7 bases. The receptor was derived from a man between 18 and 29 years old with Graves' hyperthyroidism. What was sequenced was blood. CDR3 sequence reads: CASSQTGTENTEAFF. CDR3 bases: TGCGCCAGCAGCCAGACTGGGACAGAGAACACTGAAGCTTTCTTT.